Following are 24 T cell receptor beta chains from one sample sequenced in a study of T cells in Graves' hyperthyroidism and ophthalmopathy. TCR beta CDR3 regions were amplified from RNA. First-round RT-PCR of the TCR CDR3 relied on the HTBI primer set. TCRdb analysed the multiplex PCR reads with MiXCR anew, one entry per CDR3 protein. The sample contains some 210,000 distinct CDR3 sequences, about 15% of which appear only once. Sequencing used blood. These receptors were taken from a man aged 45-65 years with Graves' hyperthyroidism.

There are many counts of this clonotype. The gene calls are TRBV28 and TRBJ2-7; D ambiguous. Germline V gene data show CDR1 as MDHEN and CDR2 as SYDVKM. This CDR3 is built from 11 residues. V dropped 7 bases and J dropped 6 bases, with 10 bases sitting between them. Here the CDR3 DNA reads TGTGCCAGCAAACGTATGGGCGAGCAGTACTTC. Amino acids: CASKRMGEQYF.

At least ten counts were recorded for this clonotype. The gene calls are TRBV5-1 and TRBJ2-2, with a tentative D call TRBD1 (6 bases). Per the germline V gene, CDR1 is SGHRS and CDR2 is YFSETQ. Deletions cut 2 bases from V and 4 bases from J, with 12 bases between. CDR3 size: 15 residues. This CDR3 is CASSFRGGVTGELFF. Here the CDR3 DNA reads TGCGCCAGCAGCTTCCGTGGGGGCGTCACCGGGGAGCTGTTTTTT.

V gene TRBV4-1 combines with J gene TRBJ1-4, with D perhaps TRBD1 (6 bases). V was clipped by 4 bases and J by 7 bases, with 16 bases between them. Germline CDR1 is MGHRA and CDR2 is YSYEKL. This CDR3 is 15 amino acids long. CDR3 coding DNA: TGCGCCAGCAGCCCCGGGACACAAGGGGGTGAAAAACTGTTTTTT. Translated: CASSPGTQGGEKLFF.

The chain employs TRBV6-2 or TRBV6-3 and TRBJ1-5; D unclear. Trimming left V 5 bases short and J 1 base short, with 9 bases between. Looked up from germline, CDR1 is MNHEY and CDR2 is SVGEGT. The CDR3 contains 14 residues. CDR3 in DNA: TGTGCCAGCAGTGACCATACAAGCAATCAGCCCCAGCATTTT. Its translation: CASSDHTSNQPQHF.

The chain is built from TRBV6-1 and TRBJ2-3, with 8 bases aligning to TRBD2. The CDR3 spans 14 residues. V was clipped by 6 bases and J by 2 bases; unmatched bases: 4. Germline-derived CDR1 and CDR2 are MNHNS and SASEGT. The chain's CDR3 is CASSVTSATDTQYF. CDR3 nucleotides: TGTGCCAGCAGCGTGACTAGCGCCACAGATACGCAGTATTTT.

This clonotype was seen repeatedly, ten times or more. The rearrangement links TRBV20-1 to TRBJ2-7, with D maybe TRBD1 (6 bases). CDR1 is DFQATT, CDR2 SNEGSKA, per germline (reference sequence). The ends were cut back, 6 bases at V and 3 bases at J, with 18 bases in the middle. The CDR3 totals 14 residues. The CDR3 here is CSATTGGRGYEQYF. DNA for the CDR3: TGCAGTGCCACCACTGGGGGCAGGGGCTACGAGCAGTACTTC.

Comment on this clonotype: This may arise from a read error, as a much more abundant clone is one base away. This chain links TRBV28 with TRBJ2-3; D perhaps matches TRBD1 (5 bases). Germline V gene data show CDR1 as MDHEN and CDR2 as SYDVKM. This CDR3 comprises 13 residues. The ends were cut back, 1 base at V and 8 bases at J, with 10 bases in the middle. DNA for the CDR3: TGTGCCAGCAGTTTATATGGGGCTGGTACGCAGTATTTT. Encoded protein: CASSLYGAGTQYF.

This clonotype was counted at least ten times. Here the CDR3 reads CSASPVLETQYF. CDR3 bases: TGCAGTGCTAGTCCGGTCTTGGAGACCCAGTACTTC. This chain joins TRBV20-1 and TRBJ2-5; D uncertain. The V gene's germline CDR1 is DFQATT and CDR2 SNEGSKA (reference sequence). This CDR3 is built from 12 residues. V was pared by 3 bases and J by 5 bases, with 10 bases between.

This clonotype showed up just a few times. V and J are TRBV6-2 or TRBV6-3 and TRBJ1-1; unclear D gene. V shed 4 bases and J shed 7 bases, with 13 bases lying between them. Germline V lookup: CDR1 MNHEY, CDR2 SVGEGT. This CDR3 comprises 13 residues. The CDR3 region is CASSSGVGIEAFF. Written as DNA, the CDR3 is TGTGCCAGCAGTTCGGGAGTTGGCATTGAAGCTTTCTTT.

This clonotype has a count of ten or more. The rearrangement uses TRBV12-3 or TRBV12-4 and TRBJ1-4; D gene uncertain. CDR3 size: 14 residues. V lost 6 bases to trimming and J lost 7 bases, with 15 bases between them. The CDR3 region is CASSPGVLGEKLFF. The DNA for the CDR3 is TGTGCCAGCAGCCCCGGGGTTTTGGGTGAAAAACTGTTTTTT.

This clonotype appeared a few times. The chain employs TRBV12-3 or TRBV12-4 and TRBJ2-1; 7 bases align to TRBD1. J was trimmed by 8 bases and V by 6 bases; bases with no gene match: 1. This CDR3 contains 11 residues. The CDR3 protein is CASRGGYEQFF. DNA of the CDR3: TGTGCCAGCAGAGGGGGCTATGAGCAGTTCTTC.

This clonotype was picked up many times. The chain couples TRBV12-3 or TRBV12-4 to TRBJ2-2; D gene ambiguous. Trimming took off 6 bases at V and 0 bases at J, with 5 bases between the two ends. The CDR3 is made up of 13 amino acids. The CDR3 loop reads CASSRTNTGELFF. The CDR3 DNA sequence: TGTGCCAGCAGCAGAACGAACACCGGGGAGCTGTTTTTT.

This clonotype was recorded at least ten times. In DNA, the CDR3 is TGTGCCAGCATCCTAGGAGGGGTCAGCACAGATACGCAGTATTTT. Amino acids: CASILGGVSTDTQYF. The chain employs TRBV7-9 and TRBJ2-3; a weak D match, TRBD2 (6 bases). CDR1 is SEHNR and CDR2 is FQNEAQ in the germline V gene (reference sequence). The CDR3 runs to 15 residues. V was clipped by 7 bases and J by 0 bases, with 14 bases between them.

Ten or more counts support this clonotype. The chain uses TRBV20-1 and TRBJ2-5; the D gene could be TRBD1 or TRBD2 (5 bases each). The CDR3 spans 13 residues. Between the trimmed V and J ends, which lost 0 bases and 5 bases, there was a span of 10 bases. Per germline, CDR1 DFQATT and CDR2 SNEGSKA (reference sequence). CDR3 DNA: TGCAGTGCTAGAGATATGAGGGGTGAGACCCAGTACTTC. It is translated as CSARDMRGETQYF.

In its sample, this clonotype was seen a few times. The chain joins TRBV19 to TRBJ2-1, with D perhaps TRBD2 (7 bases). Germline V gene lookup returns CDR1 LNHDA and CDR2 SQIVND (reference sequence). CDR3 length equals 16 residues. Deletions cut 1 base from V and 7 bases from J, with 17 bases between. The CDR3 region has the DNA TGTGCCAGTAGTATAGGGGGGGGGGGCTCCACAAATGAGCAGTTCTTC. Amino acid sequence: CASSIGGGGSTNEQFF.

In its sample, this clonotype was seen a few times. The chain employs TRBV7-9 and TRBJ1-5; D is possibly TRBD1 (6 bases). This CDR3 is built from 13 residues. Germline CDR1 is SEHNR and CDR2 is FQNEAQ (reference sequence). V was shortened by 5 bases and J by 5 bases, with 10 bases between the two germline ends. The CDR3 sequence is CASSRGADQPQHF. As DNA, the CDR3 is TGTGCCAGCAGCCGGGGGGCGGATCAGCCCCAGCATTTT.

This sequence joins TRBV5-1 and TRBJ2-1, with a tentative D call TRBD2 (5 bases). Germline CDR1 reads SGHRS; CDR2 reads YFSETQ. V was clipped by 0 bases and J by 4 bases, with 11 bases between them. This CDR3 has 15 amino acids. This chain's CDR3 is CASSLDGESYNEQFF. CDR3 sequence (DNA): TGCGCCAGCAGCTTGGACGGGGAATCATACAATGAGCAGTTCTTC.

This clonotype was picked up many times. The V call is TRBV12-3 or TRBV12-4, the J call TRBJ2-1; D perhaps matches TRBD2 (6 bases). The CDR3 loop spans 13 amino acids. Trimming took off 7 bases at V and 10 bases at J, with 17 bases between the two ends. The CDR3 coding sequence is TGTGCCAGCACTCTAATGGAGGGTAGGGAGCAGTTCTTC. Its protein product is CASTLMEGREQFF.

CDR3 nucleotide sequence: TGTGCCAGTAGTATAGATCTAGCGGGGGACACGTTCTACGAGCAGTACTTC. As protein: CASSIDLAGDTFYEQYF. This chain connects TRBV19 to TRBJ2-7, with 10 bases fitting TRBD2. J lost 3 bases, V lost 0 bases, and 8 bases had no gene match. Per germline, CDR1 LNHDA and CDR2 SQIVND (reference sequence). The CDR3 has 17 amino acids.

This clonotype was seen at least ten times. The CDR3 region has the DNA TGTGCCAGCAGACGACAGGGGGCTTCACCCCTCCACTTT. Residues: CASRRQGASPLHF. This chain joins TRBV12-3 or TRBV12-4 and TRBJ1-6; 10 bases fit TRBD1. With V trimmed by 6 bases and J by 9 bases, 2 bases remained unmatched. This CDR3 region has 13 residues.

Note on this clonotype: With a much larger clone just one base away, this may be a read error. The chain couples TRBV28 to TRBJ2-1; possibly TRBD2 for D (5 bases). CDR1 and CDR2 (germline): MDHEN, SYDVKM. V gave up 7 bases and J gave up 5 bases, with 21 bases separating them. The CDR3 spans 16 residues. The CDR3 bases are TGTGCCAGCAACCTTAAGTCGCTAGGGAGAGACAATGAGCAGTTCTTC. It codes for CASNLKSLGRDNEQFF.

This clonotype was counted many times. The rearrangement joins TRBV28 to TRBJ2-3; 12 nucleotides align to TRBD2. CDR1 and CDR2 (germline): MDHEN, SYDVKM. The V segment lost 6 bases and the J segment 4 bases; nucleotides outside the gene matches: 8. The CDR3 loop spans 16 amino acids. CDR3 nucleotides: TGTGCCAGCAGCTCGACTAGCGGGAGTAGGGCAGATACGCAGTATTTT. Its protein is CASSSTSGSRADTQYF.

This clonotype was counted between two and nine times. The CDR3: CASSLEGRANEKLFF. CDR3 in DNA: TGCGCCAGCAGCCTCGAGGGTAGAGCTAATGAAAAACTGTTTTTT. The chain employs TRBV4-3 and TRBJ1-4; D unresolved. CDR1 and CDR2 from the germline V gene are LGHNA and YSLEER. V lost 4 bases and J lost 3, with 12 bases in between. The CDR3 length is 15 residues.

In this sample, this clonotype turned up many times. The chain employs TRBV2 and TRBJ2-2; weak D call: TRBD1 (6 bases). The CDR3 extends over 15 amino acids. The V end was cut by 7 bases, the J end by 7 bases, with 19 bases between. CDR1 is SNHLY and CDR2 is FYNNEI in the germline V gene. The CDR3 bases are TGTGCCAGCAAGTATGGGGCAGGGGCCGACGGGGAGCTGTTTTTT. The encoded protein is CASKYGAGADGELFF.